The 20 T cell receptor beta chains given below trace back to one sample, sequenced in a study of blood T cell repertoires in COVID-19. Only in-frame clones appear in the TCRdb table, and some are missing; sequencing was by immunoSEQ multiplex PCR. This sample has hundreds of thousands of clones, with about 90% found just once. Sequencing was performed on peripheral blood. The source of these receptors is a man between 60 and 75 years old who had recovered from COVID-19.

V is TRBV6-6 and J is TRBJ2-7, with D perhaps matching TRBD1 (6 bases). The V gene lost 2 bases and the J gene lost 2 bases, with 10 bases spanning the gap. The CDR3 extends over 14 amino acids. Germline CDR1 reads MNHNY; CDR2 reads SVGAGI (reference sequence). The CDR3 here is CASSYLQGTYEQYV. DNA of the CDR3: TGTGCCAGCAGTTACCTACAGGGTACCTACGAGCAGTACGTC.

The J gene is TRBJ2-7, the V gene TRBV6-6; 8 bases line up with TRBD1. The CDR3 sequence is 15 residues long. CDR1 is MNHNY, CDR2 SVGAGI, per germline (reference sequence). The V segment lost 6 bases and the J segment 2 bases; nucleotides outside the gene matches: 9. CDR3 sequence reads: CASSRTGTGTYEQYF. As DNA, the CDR3 is TGTGCCAGCAGCCGAACGGGGACAGGTACCTACGAGCAGTACTTC.

The chain is built from TRBV6-5 and TRBJ1-2; 7 bases fit TRBD1. Germline V gene sequence: CDR1 MNHEY, CDR2 SVGAGI. V shed 2 bases and J 4 bases; nucleotides not matched to a gene: 4. This CDR3 region has 14 residues. CDR3 amino acids: CASSYVRDSYGYTF. CDR3 DNA sequence: TGTGCCAGCAGTTACGTCCGGGACAGCTATGGCTACACCTTC.

V usage is TRBV6-1 and J usage is TRBJ2-7; D unclear. This CDR3 region has 12 residues. The germline V gene encodes CDR1 MNHNS and CDR2 SASEGT. Trimming cost V 3 bases and J 3 bases, with 6 bases left between them. CDR3 bases: TGTGCCAGCAGTGAGTATGTCTACGAGCAGTACGTC. This gives the protein CASSEYVYEQYV.

A single count supports this clone. The rearrangement uses TRBV4-2 and TRBJ1-2, with D maybe TRBD1 (5 bases). Trimming shortened V by 1 base and J by 6 bases, and 18 bases separated the two germline ends. CDR1 and CDR2 (germline): LGHNA, YNFKEQ. The CDR3 has 16 amino acids. The CDR3 reads CASSQAFGGRNNGYTF. CDR3 coding DNA: TGTGCCAGCAGCCAAGCTTTCGGGGGGAGGAACAATGGCTACACCTTC.

The chain carries TRBV19 and TRBJ1-1; 8 positions match TRBD1. V shed 9 bases and J 1 base; nucleotides not matched to a gene: 10. The CDR3 totals 15 residues. The germline gives CDR1 LNHDA, CDR2 SQIVND (reference sequence). In DNA, the CDR3 is TGTGCCAGCCAACCTGAGGACAGGGCGAACACTGAAGCTTTCTTT. Translated: CASQPEDRANTEAFF.

The chain recombines TRBV7-9 with TRBJ2-1, with a tentative D call TRBD2 (6 bases). Germline CDR1 and CDR2: SEHNR and FQNEAQ (reference sequence). This CDR3 is built from 15 residues. The V end was cut by 2 bases, the J end by 2 bases, with 10 bases between. CDR3 sequence: CASSLMGGAYNEQFF. In nucleotides, the CDR3 is TGTGCCAGCAGCTTAATGGGCGGGGCCTACAATGAGCAGTTCTTC. Looking up the rest from reference TRBV7-9 and TRBJ2-1 gives the full variable domain: DTGVSQNPRHKITKRGQNVTFRCDPISEHNRLYWYRQTLGQGPEFLTYFQNEAQLEKSRLLSDRFSAERPKGSFSTLEIQRTEQGDSAMYLCASSLMGGAYNEQFFGPGTRLTVL.

The rearrangement uses TRBV12-3 or TRBV12-4 and TRBJ1-2; D perhaps matches TRBD1 (5 bases). The CDR3 has 13 residues. Trimming pared 6 bases from V and 4 bases from J, leaving 12 bases between. CDR3 nucleotide sequence: TGTGCCAGCAGCTCAAGACAGATCTATGGCTACACCTTC. Its translation: CASSSRQIYGYTF.

The chain combines TRBV7-6 with TRBJ2-5, with TRBD2 matching 10 bases. The CDR3 contains 15 residues. After removal of 3 bases from V and 5 bases from J, the junction contained 6 bases not matched to a gene. Germline assignment: CDR1 SGHVS and CDR2 FNYEAQ. CDR3 in amino acids: CASSFVAGGGETQYF. CDR3 nucleotide sequence: TGTGCCAGCAGCTTCGTAGCGGGGGGAGGTGAGACCCAGTACTTC.

This rearrangement joins TRBV24-1 to TRBJ2-3, with TRBD2 identical over 8 bases. The CDR3 extends over 17 amino acids. CDR1 and CDR2 from the germline V gene are KGHDR and SFDVKD. V was clipped by 1 base and J by 0 bases; unmatched bases: 5. CDR3 nucleotide sequence: TGTGCCACCAGTGATTTTGGCGGGGGGACTAGCACAGATACGCAGTATTTT. Amino acids: CATSDFGGGTSTDTQYF.

This clone was seen only a few times. The chain couples TRBV12-5 to TRBJ1-6; 8 bases match TRBD1. The V gene end was trimmed by 5 bases and the J gene end by 9 bases; junction bases not matched to a gene: 6. The germline CDR1 and CDR2 sequences are LGHNT and FRNRAP. The CDR3 loop spans 14 amino acids. This CDR3 is CASGTQTGVSPLHF. In nucleotides, the CDR3 is TGTGCTAGTGGTACCCAGACAGGGGTTTCACCCCTCCACTTT.

J is TRBJ2-7 and V is TRBV3-1 (or the pseudogene TRBV3-2), with 8 bases lining up with TRBD1. Germline assignment: CDR1 LGHDT and CDR2 YNNKEL (reference sequence). V shed 4 bases, J shed 3 bases, and the junction held 5 bases outside the gene matches. The CDR3 is 14 amino acids. CDR3 residues: CASSRGTGVYEQYF. In DNA, the CDR3 is TGTGCCAGCAGCCGAGGGACAGGAGTCTACGAGCAGTACTTC.

The chain links TRBV7-9 to TRBJ2-2, with 7 bases aligning to TRBD2. J gave up 3 bases and V 11 bases, and 18 bases lay outside the gene matches. The CDR3 spans 17 residues. Germline CDR1 SEHNR, CDR2 FQNEAQ (reference sequence). The CDR3 DNA is TGTGCCGGTGAAGCGAGACTAGCTGGGTTGGACACCGGGGAGCTGTTTTTT. Translated: CAGEARLAGLDTGELFF.

This chain links TRBV5-1 with TRBJ1-5, with 9 bases matching TRBD1. The CDR3 is made up of 14 amino acids. V trimming: 0 bases; J trimming: 5 bases; junction bases outside the gene matches: 0. Germline lookup yields CDR1 SGHRS and CDR2 YFSETQ. CDR3 nucleotide sequence: TGCGCCAGCAGCTTGGGGACAGGGGATCAGCCCCAGCATTTT. Its protein product is CASSLGTGDQPQHF. Looking up the rest from reference TRBV5-1 and TRBJ1-5 gives the full variable domain: KAGVTQTPRYLIKTRGQQVTLSCSPISGHRSVSWYQQTPGQGLQFLFEYFSETQRNKGNFPGRFSGRQFSNSRSEMNVSTLELGDSALYLCASSLGTGDQPQHFGDGTRLSIL.

This clone has just a few counts. The chain combines TRBV18 with TRBJ1-2; 9 nucleotides line up with TRBD1. J was trimmed by 6 bases and V by 6 bases; bases with no gene match: 14. CDR1 KGHSH and CDR2 LQKENI come from the germline V gene. The CDR3 totals 16 residues. As DNA, the CDR3 is TGTGCCAGCTCCCCCGGACAGGGGCACGACCTAGATGGCTACACCTTC. Encoded protein: CASSPGQGHDLDGYTF.

The J gene is TRBJ2-7, the V gene TRBV14; no definite D call. The CDR3 runs 14 residues. Germline values: CDR1 SGHDN, CDR2 FVKESK. V lost 0 bases and J 6 bases, leaving 12 bases between the germline ends. The CDR3 sequence: CASSQEVRVSEQYF. CDR3 coding DNA: TGTGCCAGCAGCCAAGAGGTCCGGGTTTCCGAGCAGTACTTC.

This clone was counted only a few times. This chain connects TRBV27 to TRBJ2-2, with D tentatively TRBD1 (6 bases). V lost 4 bases, J lost 0 bases, and 15 bases lay in between. Germline V gene data show CDR1 as MNHEY and CDR2 as SMNVEV (reference sequence). The CDR3 is 17 residues long. CDR3 nucleotide sequence: TGTGCCAGCAGTTACATACAGGGTCGAGCGAACACCGGGGAGCTGTTTTTT. This translates into CASSYIQGRANTGELFF.

CDR3 sequence (DNA): TGTGCCAGTAGTATACAGGGTGCAGATACGCAGTATTTT. Translation: CASSIQGADTQYF. The chain employs TRBV19 and TRBJ2-3, with D possibly TRBD1 on 5 matching bases. V gave up 2 bases and J gave up 4 bases, with 7 bases separating them. The length of the CDR3 is 13 residues. Per the germline V gene, CDR1 is LNHDA and CDR2 is SQIVND (reference sequence).

J is TRBJ1-2 and V is TRBV5-3; possibly TRBD1 for D (6 bases). TRBV5-3 is noted as an ORF with a role that remains uncertain. This CDR3 has 16 amino acids. V shed 5 bases and J shed 0 bases, with 17 bases lying between them. CDR3 residues: CARSSPGHTANYGYTF. The CDR3 region has the DNA TGTGCCAGAAGTTCCCCGGGACACACAGCTAACTATGGCTACACCTTC.

The chain links TRBV7-9 to TRBJ2-1, with 10 bases that match TRBD2. From germline, CDR1 is SEHNR and CDR2 FQNEAQ (reference sequence). Trimming removed 4 bases from V and 6 bases from J; junction bases left unmatched: 9. The CDR3 spans 16 residues. The CDR3 region is CASSSQGASGGNEQFF. The DNA of the CDR3 is TGTGCCAGCAGCTCCCAAGGGGCTAGCGGGGGCAATGAGCAGTTCTTC. Full variable domain (rest looked up from reference TRBV7-9 and TRBJ2-1): DTGVSQNPRHKITKRGQNVTFRCDPISEHNRLYWYRQTLGQGPEFLTYFQNEAQLEKSRLLSDRFSAERPKGSFSTLEIQRTEQGDSAMYLCASSSQGASGGNEQFFGPGTRLTVL.